Listed below are T cell receptor beta chains from one sample, sequenced in a study of blood T cell repertoires in COVID-19. The repertoire was sequenced with immunoSEQ multiplex PCR; TCRdb's copy has only in-frame clones and lacks some. The table records roughly 110,000 clones, roughly 76% of them present only once. Material: peripheral blood. Every receptor here comes from a human donor in a cohort sampled during active COVID-19. The conserved cysteine and the conserved F or W are not part of the CDR3 here.

v_gene	CDR3aa
TRBV2	ASSARTGSYEQY
TRBV11-2	ASSYQGPGYEQY
TRBV19	ASRSGGGGIQY
TRBV15	ATSREGLAGNEQF
TRBV6-5	ASTSWTVSYEQY
TRBV7-8	ASSPGTATEKLF
TRBV28	ASSVAGARTDTQY
TRBV28	ASSEAGLAVCEQF
TRBV24-1	ATSDHGQGMDTEAF
TRBV19	ASRQGTNYGYT
TRBV7-9	ASSIQTGSSGANVLT
TRBV6-5	ASSKGYTEAF
TRBV6-6	ASSQPQMSSYEQY
TRBV7-2	ASSPGQGRSGNTIY
TRBV19	ASRSPRNTEAF
TRBV13	ASSPWAGSEAF
TRBV6-6	ASSENGNQPQH
TRBV5-8	ASTTDRGLTGELF
TRBV7-2	ASSLGRGPRYNEQF
TRBV20-1	SASLITFGGTGELF
TRBV6-2/TRBV6-3	ASSWTSGATGELF
TRBV10-3	AISESQGRPLEQF
TRBV30	AWTGDNEQF
TRBV6-2/TRBV6-3	ASSLTGGKTEAF
TRBV11-2	ASSPGQGYYGYT
TRBV19	ASSDRDGGEKLF
TRBV2	ASRDQGNTEAF
TRBV6-5	ASRGTPSGANVLT
TRBV7-2	ASSLWAANTGELF
TRBV11-2	ASSIRGQGSDEQY
TRBV24-1	ATSDSTDRGLGYEQY
TRBV28	GVRGLLNTEAF